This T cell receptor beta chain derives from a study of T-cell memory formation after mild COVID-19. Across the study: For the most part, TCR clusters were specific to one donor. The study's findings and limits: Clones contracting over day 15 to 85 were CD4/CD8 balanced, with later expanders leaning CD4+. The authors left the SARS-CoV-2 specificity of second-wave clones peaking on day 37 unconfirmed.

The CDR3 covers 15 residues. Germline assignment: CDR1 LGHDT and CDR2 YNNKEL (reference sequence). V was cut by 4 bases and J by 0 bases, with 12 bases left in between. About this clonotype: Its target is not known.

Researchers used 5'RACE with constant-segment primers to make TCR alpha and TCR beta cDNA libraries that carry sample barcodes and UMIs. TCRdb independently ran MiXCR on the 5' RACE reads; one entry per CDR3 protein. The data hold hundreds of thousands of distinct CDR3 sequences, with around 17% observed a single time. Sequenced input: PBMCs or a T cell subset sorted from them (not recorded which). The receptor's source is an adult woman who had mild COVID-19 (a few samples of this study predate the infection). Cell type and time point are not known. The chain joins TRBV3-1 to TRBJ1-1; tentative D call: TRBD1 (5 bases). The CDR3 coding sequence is TGTGCCAGCAGCCCTTTGCCAGGGATGAACACTGAAGCTTTCTTT. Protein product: CASSPLPGMNTEAFF.